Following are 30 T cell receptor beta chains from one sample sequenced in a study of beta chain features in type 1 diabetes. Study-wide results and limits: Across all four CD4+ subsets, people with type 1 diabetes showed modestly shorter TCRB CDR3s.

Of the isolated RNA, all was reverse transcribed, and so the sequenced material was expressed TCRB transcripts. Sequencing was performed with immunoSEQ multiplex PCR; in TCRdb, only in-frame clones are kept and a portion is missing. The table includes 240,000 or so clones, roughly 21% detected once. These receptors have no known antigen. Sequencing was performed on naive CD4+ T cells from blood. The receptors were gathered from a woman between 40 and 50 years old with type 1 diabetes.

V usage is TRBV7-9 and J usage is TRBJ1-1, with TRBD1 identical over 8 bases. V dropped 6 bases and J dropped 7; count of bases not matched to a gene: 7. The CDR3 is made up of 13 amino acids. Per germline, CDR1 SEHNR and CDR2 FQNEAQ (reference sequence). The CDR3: CASSTGGWGEAFF. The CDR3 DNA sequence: TGTGCCAGCAGTACAGGGGGTTGGGGTGAAGCTTTCTTT.

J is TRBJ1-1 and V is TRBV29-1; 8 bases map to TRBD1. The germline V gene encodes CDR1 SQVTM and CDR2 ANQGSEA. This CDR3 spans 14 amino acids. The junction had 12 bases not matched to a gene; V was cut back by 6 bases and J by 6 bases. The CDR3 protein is CSVRTGTPKAEAFF. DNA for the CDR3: TGCAGCGTCCGGACAGGGACTCCGAAGGCTGAAGCTTTCTTT. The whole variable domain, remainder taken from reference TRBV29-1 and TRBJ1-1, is SAVISQKPSRDICQRGTSLTIQCQVDSQVTMMFWYRQQPGQSLTLIATANQGSEATYESGFVIDKFPISRPNLTFSTLTVSNMSPEDSSIYLCSVRTGTPKAEAFFGQGTRLTVV.

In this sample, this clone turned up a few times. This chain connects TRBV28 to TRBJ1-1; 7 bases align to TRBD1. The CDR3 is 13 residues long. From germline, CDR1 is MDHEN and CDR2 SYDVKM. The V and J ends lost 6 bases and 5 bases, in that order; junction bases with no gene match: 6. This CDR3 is CASRGQLSTEAFF. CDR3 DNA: TGTGCCAGCAGGGGACAGCTTAGTACTGAAGCTTTCTTT.

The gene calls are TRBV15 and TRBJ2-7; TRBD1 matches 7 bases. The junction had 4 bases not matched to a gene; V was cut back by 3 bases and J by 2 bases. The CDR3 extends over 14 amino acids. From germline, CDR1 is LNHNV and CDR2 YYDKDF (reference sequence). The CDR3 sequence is CATSSTGVPYEQYF. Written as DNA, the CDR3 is TGTGCCACCAGCAGCACAGGGGTTCCCTACGAGCAGTACTTC.

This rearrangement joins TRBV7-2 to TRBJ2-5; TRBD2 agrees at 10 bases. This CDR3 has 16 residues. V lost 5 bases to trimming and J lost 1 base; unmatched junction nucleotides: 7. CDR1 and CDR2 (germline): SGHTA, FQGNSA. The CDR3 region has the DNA TGTGCCAGCAGCCGCGGAAGCGGGAGGGGCCAAGAGACCCAGTACTTC. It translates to CASSRGSGRGQETQYF. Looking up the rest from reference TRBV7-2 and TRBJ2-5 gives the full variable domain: GAGVSQSPSNKVTEKGKDVELRCDPISGHTALYWYRQSLGQGLEFLIYFQGNSAPDKSGLPSDRFSAERTGGSVSTLTIQRTQQEDSAVYLCASSRGSGRGQETQYFGPGTRLLVL.

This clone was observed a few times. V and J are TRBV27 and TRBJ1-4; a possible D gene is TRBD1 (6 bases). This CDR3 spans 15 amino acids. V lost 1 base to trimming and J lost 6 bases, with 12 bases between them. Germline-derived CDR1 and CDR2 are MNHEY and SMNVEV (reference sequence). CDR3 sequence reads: CASSLYRPGDEKLFF. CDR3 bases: TGTGCCAGCAGTTTATACCGGCCAGGGGATGAAAAACTGTTTTTT.

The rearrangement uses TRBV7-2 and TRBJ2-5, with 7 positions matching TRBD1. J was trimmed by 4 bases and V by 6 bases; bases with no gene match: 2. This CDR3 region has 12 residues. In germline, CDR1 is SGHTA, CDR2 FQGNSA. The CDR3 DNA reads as TGTGCCAGCAGGGCAGGGGGAGAGACCCAGTACTTC. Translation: CASRAGGETQYF.

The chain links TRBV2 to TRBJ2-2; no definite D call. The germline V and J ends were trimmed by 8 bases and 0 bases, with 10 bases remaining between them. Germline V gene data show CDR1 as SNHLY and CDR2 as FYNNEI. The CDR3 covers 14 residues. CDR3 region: CASQKESNTGELFF. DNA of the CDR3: TGTGCCAGCCAAAAAGAGTCGAACACCGGGGAGCTGTTTTTT.

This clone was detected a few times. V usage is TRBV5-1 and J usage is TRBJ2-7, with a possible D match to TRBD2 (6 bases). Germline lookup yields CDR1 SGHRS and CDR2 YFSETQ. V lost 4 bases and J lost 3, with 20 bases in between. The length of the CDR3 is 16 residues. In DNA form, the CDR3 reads TGCGCCAGCAGCCGGAACCGGGCGGGGACGAACTACGAGCAGTACTTC. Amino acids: CASSRNRAGTNYEQYF.

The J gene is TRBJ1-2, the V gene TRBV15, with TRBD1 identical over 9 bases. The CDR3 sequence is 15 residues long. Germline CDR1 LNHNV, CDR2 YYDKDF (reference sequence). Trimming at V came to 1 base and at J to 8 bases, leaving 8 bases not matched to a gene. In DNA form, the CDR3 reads TGTGCCACCAGCAGAGCCCTGGACAGGGGAAGGGGCTACACCTTC. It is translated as CATSRALDRGRGYTF.

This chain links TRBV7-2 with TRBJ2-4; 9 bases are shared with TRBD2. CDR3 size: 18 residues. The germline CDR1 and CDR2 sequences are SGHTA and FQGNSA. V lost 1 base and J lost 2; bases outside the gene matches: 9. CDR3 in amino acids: CASSLGRTSAESKNIQYF. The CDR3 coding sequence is TGTGCCAGCAGCTTAGGTCGGACTAGCGCAGAATCCAAAAACATTCAGTACTTC.

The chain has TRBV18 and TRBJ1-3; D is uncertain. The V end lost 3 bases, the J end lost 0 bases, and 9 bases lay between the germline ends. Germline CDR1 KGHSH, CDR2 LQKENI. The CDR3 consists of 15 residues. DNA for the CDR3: TGTGCCAGCTCACCGGGTCAGGCCTCTGGAAACACCATATATTTT. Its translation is CASSPGQASGNTIYF.

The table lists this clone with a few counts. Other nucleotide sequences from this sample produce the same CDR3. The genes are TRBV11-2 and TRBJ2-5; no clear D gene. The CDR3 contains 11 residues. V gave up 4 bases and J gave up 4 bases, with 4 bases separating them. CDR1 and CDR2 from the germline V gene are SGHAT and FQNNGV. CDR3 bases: TGTGCCAGCAGCTCAGGAGAGACCCAGTACTTC. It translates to CASSSGETQYF.

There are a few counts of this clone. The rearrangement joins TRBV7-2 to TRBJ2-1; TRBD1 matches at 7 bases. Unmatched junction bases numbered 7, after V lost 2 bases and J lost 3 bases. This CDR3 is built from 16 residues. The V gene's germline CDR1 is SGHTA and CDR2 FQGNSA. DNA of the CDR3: TGTGCCAGCAGCTTAAACAGGGGAACCTACTACAATGAGCAGTTCTTC. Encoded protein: CASSLNRGTYYNEQFF.

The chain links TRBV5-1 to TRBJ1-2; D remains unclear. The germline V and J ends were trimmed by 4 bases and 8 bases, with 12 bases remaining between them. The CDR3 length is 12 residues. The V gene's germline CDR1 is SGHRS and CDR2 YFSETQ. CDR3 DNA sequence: TGCGCCAGCAGCCTGGACGGTTCGGGCTACACCTTC. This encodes CASSLDGSGYTF.

In DNA, the CDR3 is TGTGCCAGCTTTGGACAGGATACCGTCCTGACTTTC. It yields the protein CASFGQDTVLTF. The chain uses TRBV28 and TRBJ2-6; 7 bases agree with TRBD1. The CDR3 has 12 amino acids. The ends lost 8 bases at V and 12 bases at J; junction bases unmatched: 7. Germline-derived CDR1 and CDR2 are MDHEN and SYDVKM. Based on the CDR3 plus reference TRBV28 and TRBJ2-6, the full variable domain is DVKVTQSSRYLVKRTGEKVFLECVQDMDHENMFWYRQDPGLGLRLIYFSYDVKMKEKGDIPEGYSVSREKKERFSLILESASTNQTSMYLCASFGQDTVLTFGAGSRLTVL.

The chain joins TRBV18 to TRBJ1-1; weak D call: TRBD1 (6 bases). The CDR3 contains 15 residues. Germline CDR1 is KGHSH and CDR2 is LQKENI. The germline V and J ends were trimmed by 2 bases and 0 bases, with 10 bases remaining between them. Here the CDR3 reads CASSPGQSMNTEAFF. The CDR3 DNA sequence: TGTGCCAGCTCACCAGGACAGTCCATGAACACTGAAGCTTTCTTT.

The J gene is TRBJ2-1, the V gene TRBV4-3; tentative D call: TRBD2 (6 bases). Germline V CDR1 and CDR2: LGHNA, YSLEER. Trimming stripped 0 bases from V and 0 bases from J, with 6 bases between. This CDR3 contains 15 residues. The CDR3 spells CASSQEGLSYNEQFF. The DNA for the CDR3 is TGCGCCAGCAGCCAAGAGGGACTCTCCTACAATGAGCAGTTCTTC.

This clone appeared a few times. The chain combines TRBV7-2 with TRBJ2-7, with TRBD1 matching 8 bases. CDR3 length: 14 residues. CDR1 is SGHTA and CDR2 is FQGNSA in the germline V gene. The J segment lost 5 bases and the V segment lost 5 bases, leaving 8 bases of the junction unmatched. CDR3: CASSLDRAVHEQYF. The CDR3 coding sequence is TGTGCCAGCAGCCTGGACAGGGCCGTCCACGAGCAGTACTTC.

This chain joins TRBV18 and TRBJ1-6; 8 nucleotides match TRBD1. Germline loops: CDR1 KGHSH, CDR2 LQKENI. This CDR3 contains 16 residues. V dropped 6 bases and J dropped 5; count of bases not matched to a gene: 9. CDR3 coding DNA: TGTGCCAGCTCCCCAAGACAGGGGATAAATAATTCACCCCTCCACTTT. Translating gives CASSPRQGINNSPLHF.

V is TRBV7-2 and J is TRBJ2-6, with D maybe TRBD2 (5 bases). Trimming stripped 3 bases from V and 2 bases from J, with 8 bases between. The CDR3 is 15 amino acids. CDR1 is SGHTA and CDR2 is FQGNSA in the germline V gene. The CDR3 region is CASSFASPGANVLTF. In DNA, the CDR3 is TGTGCCAGCAGCTTTGCTAGCCCTGGGGCCAACGTCCTGACTTTC.

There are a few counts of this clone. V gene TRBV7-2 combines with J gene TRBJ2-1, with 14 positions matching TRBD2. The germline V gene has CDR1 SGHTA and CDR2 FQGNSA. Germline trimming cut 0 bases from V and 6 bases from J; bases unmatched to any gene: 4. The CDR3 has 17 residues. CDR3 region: CASSLAPGTSGGNEQFF. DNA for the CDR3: TGTGCCAGCAGCTTAGCTCCCGGGACTAGCGGGGGCAATGAGCAGTTCTTC.

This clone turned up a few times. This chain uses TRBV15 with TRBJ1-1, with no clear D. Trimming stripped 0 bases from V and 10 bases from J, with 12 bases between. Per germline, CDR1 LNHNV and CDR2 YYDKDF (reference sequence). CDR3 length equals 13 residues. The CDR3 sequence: CATSRDTRVPAFF. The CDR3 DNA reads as TGTGCCACCAGCAGAGATACGAGGGTCCCAGCTTTCTTT. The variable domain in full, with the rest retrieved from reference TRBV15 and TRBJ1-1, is DAMVIQNPRYQVTQFGKPVTLSCSQTLNHNVMYWYQQKSSQAPKLLFHYYDKDFNNEADTPDNFQSRRPNTSFCFLDIRSPGLGDTAMYLCATSRDTRVPAFFGQGTRLTVV.

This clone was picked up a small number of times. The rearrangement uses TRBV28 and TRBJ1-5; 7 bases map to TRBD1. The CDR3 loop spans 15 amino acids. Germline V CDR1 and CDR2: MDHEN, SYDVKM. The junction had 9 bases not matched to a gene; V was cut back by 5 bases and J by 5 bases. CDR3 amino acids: CASSQQGNTYQPQHF. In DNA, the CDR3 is TGTGCCAGCAGTCAACAGGGGAACACCTATCAGCCCCAGCATTTT. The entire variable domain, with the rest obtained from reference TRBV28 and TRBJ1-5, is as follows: DVKVTQSSRYLVKRTGEKVFLECVQDMDHENMFWYRQDPGLGLRLIYFSYDVKMKEKGDIPEGYSVSREKKERFSLILESASTNQTSMYLCASSQQGNTYQPQHFGDGTRLSIL.

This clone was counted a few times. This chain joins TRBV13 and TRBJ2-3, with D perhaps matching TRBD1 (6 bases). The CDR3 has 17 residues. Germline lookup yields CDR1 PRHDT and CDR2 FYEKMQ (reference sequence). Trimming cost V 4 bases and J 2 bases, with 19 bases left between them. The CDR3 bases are TGTGCCAGCAGCTACAGGTCGCCGGGACAACTCACAGATACGCAGTATTTT. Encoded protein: CASSYRSPGQLTDTQYF.

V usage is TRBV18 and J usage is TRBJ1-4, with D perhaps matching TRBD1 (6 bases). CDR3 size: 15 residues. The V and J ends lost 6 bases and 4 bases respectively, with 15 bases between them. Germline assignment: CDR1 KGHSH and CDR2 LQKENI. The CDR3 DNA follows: TGTGCCAGCTCGGAAGGACAGCCGATTAATGAAAAACTGTTTTTT. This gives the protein CASSEGQPINEKLFF.

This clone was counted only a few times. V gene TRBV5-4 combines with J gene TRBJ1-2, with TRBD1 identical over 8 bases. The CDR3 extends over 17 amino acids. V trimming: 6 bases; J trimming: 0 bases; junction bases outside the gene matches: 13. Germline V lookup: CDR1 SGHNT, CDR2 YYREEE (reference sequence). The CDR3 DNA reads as TGTGCCAGCAACCCACTAGAAGAGACAGGGGCTAACTATGGCTACACCTTC. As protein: CASNPLEETGANYGYTF.

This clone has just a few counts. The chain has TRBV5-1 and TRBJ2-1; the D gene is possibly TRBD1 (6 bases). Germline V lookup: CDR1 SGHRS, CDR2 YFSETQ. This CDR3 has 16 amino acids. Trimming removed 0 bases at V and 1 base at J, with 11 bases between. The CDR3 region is CASSLVGGGSYNEQFF. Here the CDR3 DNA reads TGCGCCAGCAGCTTGGTTGGGGGCGGGTCCTACAATGAGCAGTTCTTC. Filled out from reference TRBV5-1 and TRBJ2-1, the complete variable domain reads KAGVTQTPRYLIKTRGQQVTLSCSPISGHRSVSWYQQTPGQGLQFLFEYFSETQRNKGNFPGRFSGRQFSNSRSEMNVSTLELGDSALYLCASSLVGGGSYNEQFFGPGTRLTVL.

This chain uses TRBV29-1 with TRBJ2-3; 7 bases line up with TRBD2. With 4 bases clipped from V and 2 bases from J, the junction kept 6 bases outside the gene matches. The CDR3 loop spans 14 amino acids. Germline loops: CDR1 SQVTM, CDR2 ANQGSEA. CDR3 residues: CSVGSSGSTDTQYF. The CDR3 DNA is TGCAGCGTTGGATCTAGCGGTTCCACAGATACGCAGTATTTT.

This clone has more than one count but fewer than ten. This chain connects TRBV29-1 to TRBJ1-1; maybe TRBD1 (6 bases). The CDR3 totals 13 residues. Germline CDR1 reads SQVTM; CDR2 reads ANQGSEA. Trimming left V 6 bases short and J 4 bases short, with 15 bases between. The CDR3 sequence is CSVAKGGRTEAFF. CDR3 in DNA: TGCAGCGTCGCAAAGGGGGGGCGCACTGAAGCTTTCTTT. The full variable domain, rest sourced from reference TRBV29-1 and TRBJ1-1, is SAVISQKPSRDICQRGTSLTIQCQVDSQVTMMFWYRQQPGQSLTLIATANQGSEATYESGFVIDKFPISRPNLTFSTLTVSNMSPEDSSIYLCSVAKGGRTEAFFGQGTRLTVV.